One sample yielded the 30 T cell receptor beta chains listed below, sequenced in a study of blood T cell repertoires in COVID-19. Generated by immunoSEQ multiplex PCR, the TCRdb table keeps only in-frame clones and is missing some. The sample holds roughly 190,000 clones, around 80% seen once. The sample comprised peripheral blood. The receptors were sampled from a man in his thirties or forties with active or convalescent COVID-19.

This chain joins TRBV29-1 and TRBJ1-4, with D maybe TRBD1 (5 bases). Trimming took 7 bases from V and 8 from J, leaving 14 bases between them. The CDR3 loop spans 12 amino acids. Per the germline V gene, CDR1 is SQVTM and CDR2 is ANQGSEA. The CDR3, as DNA: TGCAGCGCGGGACGGGGAGAAGAAAAACTGTTTTTT. It translates to CSAGRGEEKLFF. Supplemented by reference TRBV29-1 and TRBJ1-4, the full variable domain reads SAVISQKPSRDICQRGTSLTIQCQVDSQVTMMFWYRQQPGQSLTLIATANQGSEATYESGFVIDKFPISRPNLTFSTLTVSNMSPEDSSIYLCSAGRGEEKLFFGSGTQLSVL.

The chain carries TRBV5-1 and TRBJ2-2, with D hard to call. Trimming removed 1 base at V and 0 bases at J, with 13 bases between. The CDR3 runs 17 residues. Germline V gene lookup returns CDR1 SGHRS and CDR2 YFSETQ. For the CDR3, the DNA is TGCGCCAGCAGCTTGAGCGCCGCCGCCTCGAACACCGGGGAGCTGTTTTTT. Encoded protein: CASSLSAAASNTGELFF.

This clone turned up a few times. The chain links TRBV5-4 to TRBJ2-7; 12 bases are shared with TRBD2. With V trimmed by 8 bases and J by 5 bases, 8 bases remained unmatched. The CDR3 is 14 amino acids. Germline V CDR1 and CDR2: SGHNT, YYREEE (reference sequence). CDR3 region: CASPLLAGGNEQYF. In DNA, the CDR3 is TGTGCCAGTCCGTTACTAGCGGGAGGTAACGAGCAGTACTTC.

The chain carries TRBV6-5 and TRBJ1-1; unclear D gene. With 6 bases removed from V and 0 bases from J, the gap between germline ends came to 8 bases. The CDR3 totals 13 residues. The germline CDR1 and CDR2 sequences are MNHEY and SVGAGI. The CDR3 region is CASRRSMNTEAFF. Written as DNA, the CDR3 is TGTGCCAGCAGACGGAGTATGAACACTGAAGCTTTCTTT.

This clone was counted a few times. This rearrangement joins TRBV6-1 to TRBJ1-1; D call uncertain. The CDR3 extends over 16 amino acids. V was pared by 1 base and J by 7 bases, with 19 bases between. Per germline, CDR1 MNHNS and CDR2 SASEGT. The CDR3 sequence: CASSEGLEGTWSEAFF. CDR3 in DNA: TGTGCCAGCAGTGAAGGTCTGGAGGGCACTTGGAGTGAAGCTTTCTTT.

The V and J genes are TRBV10-1 and TRBJ2-5; D may be TRBD1 (5 bases). The CDR3 extends over 14 amino acids. V dropped 2 bases and J dropped 5 bases, with 12 bases sitting between them. CDR1 and CDR2 from the germline V gene are WNHNN and SYGVQD (reference sequence). The CDR3 region has the DNA TGCGCCAGCAGTGAGGGGGCCACCGGTGAGACCCAGTACTTC. Its protein product is CASSEGATGETQYF.

This chain connects TRBV10-1 to TRBJ1-1; D is ambiguous. The germline V and J ends were trimmed by 2 bases and 6 bases, with 7 bases remaining between them. Germline V gene sequence: CDR1 WNHNN, CDR2 SYGVQD (reference sequence). The CDR3 is 12 amino acids. The CDR3: CASSESRAEAFF. Here the CDR3 DNA reads TGCGCCAGCAGTGAGAGTCGGGCTGAAGCTTTCTTT.

Only one count was recorded for this clone. DNA for the CDR3: TGTGCAAGTCGCTTAGCCCTAAGCGGGAGGGCCCGGGCCGGGGAGCTGTTTTTT. Translation: CASRLALSGRARAGELFF. The chain links TRBV12-2 to TRBJ2-2; TRBD2, the D gene given by the table, was not confirmed from the DNA. TRBV12-2 counts as a pseudogene. There are 18 residues in the CDR3.

This chain connects TRBV10-3 to TRBJ2-1; 13 positions match TRBD2. Trimming took 8 bases from V and 0 from J; bases not matched to a gene: 7. The CDR3 length is 17 residues. The germline V gene has CDR1 ENHRY and CDR2 SYGVKD. The chain's CDR3 is CAIGLAGATVSYNEQFF. The CDR3 DNA is TGTGCCATCGGACTAGCGGGAGCAACCGTCTCCTACAATGAGCAGTTCTTC.

The chain combines TRBV5-1 with TRBJ2-3; D is possibly TRBD1 (6 bases). V shed 1 base and J shed 2 bases, with 14 bases lying between them. In germline, CDR1 is SGHRS, CDR2 YFSETQ. There are 16 residues in the CDR3. For the CDR3, the DNA is TGCGCCAGCAGCTTGCAGGCAGGGGCGTCCACAGATACGCAGTATTTT. Translating it yields CASSLQAGASTDTQYF.

The V and J genes are TRBV10-2 and TRBJ2-7, with 7 bases aligning to TRBD2. The CDR3 has 17 amino acids. Germline trimming cut 7 bases from V and 5 bases from J; bases unmatched to any gene: 20. Germline CDR1 is WSHSY and CDR2 is SAAADI. The DNA of the CDR3 is TGCGCCAGCACCGACGGGGGGTTGGCGGGGTCAGGTAACGAGCAGTACGTC. This gives the protein CASTDGGLAGSGNEQYV.

Here the CDR3 reads CAIRGTSATNEKLFF. CDR3 bases: TGTGCCATCAGAGGGACTTCCGCAACTAATGAAAAACTGTTTTTT. The chain has TRBV10-3 and TRBJ1-4; perhaps TRBD1 as D (5 bases). This CDR3 has 15 amino acids. Germline CDR1 and CDR2: ENHRY and SYGVKD. The ends were cut back, 6 bases at V and 0 bases at J, with 11 bases in the middle.

The genes are TRBV27 and TRBJ2-3, with 8 bases lining up with TRBD2. The CDR3 loop spans 16 amino acids. Germline V gives CDR1 MNHEY, CDR2 SMNVEV (reference sequence). V gave up 2 bases and J gave up 6 bases; unmatched junction bases: 10. This CDR3 is CASSLRLGAGEDTQYF. The CDR3 DNA is TGTGCCAGCAGTTTAAGATTAGGAGCGGGAGAGGATACGCAGTATTTT.

V gene TRBV19 combines with J gene TRBJ1-5; D gene ambiguous. Looked up from germline, CDR1 is LNHDA and CDR2 is SQIVND (reference sequence). The V end lost 5 bases, the J end lost 11 bases, and 19 bases lay between the germline ends. CDR3 length: 14 residues. CDR3 DNA: TGTGCCAGTAGTGAGTATCCTGACATATCGTCCCAGCATTTT. Translating gives CASSEYPDISSQHF.

CDR3 in amino acids: CATSVRNGGPLHF. Written as DNA, the CDR3 is TGTGCCACCAGTGTTCGAAACGGGGGACCCCTCCACTTT. The rearrangement links TRBV24-1 to TRBJ1-6; maybe TRBD1 (5 bases). V was pared by 5 bases and J by 12 bases, with 13 bases between. Germline CDR1 is KGHDR and CDR2 is SFDVKD. The CDR3 is 13 amino acids.

The chain is built from TRBV19 and TRBJ2-5, with a tentative D call TRBD2 (6 bases). The CDR3 sequence is 14 residues long. Trimming took 1 base from V and 6 from J, leaving 12 bases between them. Germline V gene lookup returns CDR1 LNHDA and CDR2 SQIVND (reference sequence). CDR3: CASSIGGVGKTQYF. CDR3 DNA: TGTGCCAGTAGTATAGGGGGGGTCGGAAAGACCCAGTACTTC.

This clone showed up just once. The chain carries TRBV24-1 and TRBJ2-3; 9 bases map to TRBD2. The CDR3 loop spans 17 amino acids. CDR1 is KGHDR, CDR2 SFDVKD, per germline. The trim removed 1 base at V and 3 bases at J, leaving 7 bases unmatched. The CDR3 nucleotides read TGTGCCACCAGTGATTTTACGACTAGCGGAGATACAGATACGCAGTATTTT. Translated: CATSDFTTSGDTDTQYF.

In this sample, this clone turned up a few times. The V call is TRBV6-5, the J call TRBJ1-2, with 7 bases matching TRBD1. V was pared by 0 bases and J by 3 bases, with 4 bases of the junction left unmatched. Germline assignment: CDR1 MNHEY and CDR2 SVGAGI. The CDR3 runs to 15 residues. The CDR3 is CASSYSPGGYYGYTF. In nucleotides, the CDR3 is TGTGCCAGCAGTTACTCCCCAGGGGGGTACTATGGCTACACCTTC.

The rearrangement uses TRBV21-1 and TRBJ1-1; the table's D call of TRBD1 was not tested on the DNA. TRBV21-1 is noted as a pseudogene. The CDR3 length is 15 residues. The CDR3 sequence: CASSKDIQGYGEAFF. The CDR3 DNA reads as TGTGCCAGCAGCAAAGATATACAGGGGTATGGTGAAGCTTTCTTT.

The rearrangement links TRBV28 to TRBJ2-7, with 8 bases that match TRBD2. CDR1 MDHEN and CDR2 SYDVKM come from the germline V gene. The CDR3 totals 14 residues. The CDR3, as DNA: TGTGCCAGCAGTTTCCGAGGACTAGCCCTCGAGCGGTACGTC. It codes for CASSFRGLALERYV.

This rearrangement joins TRBV28 to TRBJ2-7, with a tentative D call TRBD1 (6 bases). Deletions cut 6 bases from V and 2 bases from J, with 14 bases between. CDR3 length: 14 amino acids. Germline V gene lookup returns CDR1 MDHEN and CDR2 SYDVKM. CDR3 in amino acids: CASRERGNPYEQYV. For the CDR3, the DNA is TGTGCCAGCAGAGAGAGGGGGAACCCCTACGAGCAGTACGTC.

V is TRBV2 and J is TRBJ2-6, with D possibly matching TRBD1 (6 bases). The germline gives CDR1 SNHLY, CDR2 FYNNEI. This CDR3 contains 15 residues. V lost 2 bases, J lost 4 bases, and 9 bases lay in between. CDR3 sequence: CASSERQAGANVLTF. The CDR3 DNA is TGTGCCAGCAGTGAACGACAGGCAGGGGCCAACGTCCTGACTTTC.

The chain combines TRBV7-2 with TRBJ2-3; tentatively, D is TRBD1 (6 bases). The length of the CDR3 is 15 residues. V gave up 8 bases and J gave up 0 bases, with 15 bases separating them. The V gene's germline CDR1 is SGHTA and CDR2 FQGNSA. Here the CDR3 DNA reads TGTGCCAGCCGAGCCAGGGGTCTAAGCACAGATACGCAGTATTTT. Translating it yields CASRARGLSTDTQYF.

The V gene is TRBV3-1 (or the pseudogene TRBV3-2), the J gene TRBJ1-2; no clear D. Germline-derived CDR1 and CDR2 are LGHDT and YNNKEL (reference sequence). Trimming removed 1 base at V and 8 bases at J, with 5 bases between. The CDR3 loop spans 11 amino acids. The CDR3 sequence: CASSQGRGYTF. The CDR3 DNA follows: TGTGCCAGCAGCCAAGGTCGGGGCTACACCTTC.

The rearrangement uses TRBV24-1 and TRBJ2-5, with D possibly being TRBD1 (7 bases). The germline V gene encodes CDR1 KGHDR and CDR2 SFDVKD. This CDR3 comprises 16 residues. The V gene lost 7 bases and the J gene lost 5 bases, with 22 bases spanning the gap. The CDR3 sequence is CATSGPGGRGAETQYF. The CDR3 nucleotides read TGTGCCACCAGCGGCCCTGGGGGCAGGGGGGCCGAGACCCAGTACTTC.

The V and J genes are TRBV18 and TRBJ1-2, with D possibly TRBD1 on 6 matching bases. Germline V gives CDR1 KGHSH, CDR2 LQKENI. The V end lost 2 bases, the J end lost 4 bases, and 11 bases lay between the germline ends. CDR3 length: 14 residues. DNA for the CDR3: TGTGCCAGCTCACCAGAAGGGGGTGCCTATGGCTACACCTTC. This sequence encodes CASSPEGGAYGYTF.

The rearrangement links TRBV5-4 to TRBJ1-3; D not certain. V was cut by 1 base and J by 0 bases, with 5 bases left in between. In germline, CDR1 is SGHNT, CDR2 YYREEE (reference sequence). The CDR3 has 14 residues. The CDR3 DNA follows: TGTGCCAGCAGCTTGTGGGCCTCTGGAAACACCATATATTTT. Encoded protein: CASSLWASGNTIYF. The whole variable domain, filled in from reference TRBV5-4 and TRBJ1-3, reads ETGVTQSPTHLIKTRGQQVTLRCSSQSGHNTVSWYQQALGQGPQFIFQYYREEENGRGNFPPRFSGLQFPNYSSELNVNALELDDSALYLCASSLWASGNTIYFGEGSWLTVV.

CDR3 nucleotides: TGCGCCAGCAGCGGGCGGGGGCCTAACTATGGCTACACCTTC. Translation: CASSGRGPNYGYTF. J is TRBJ1-2 and V is TRBV5-1, with TRBD1 as a possible D gene (6 bases). Trimming left V 4 bases short and J 0 bases short, with 10 bases between. The germline V gene encodes CDR1 SGHRS and CDR2 YFSETQ. The CDR3 has 14 amino acids.

This clone has only one observation. This chain uses TRBV30 with TRBJ2-7; 9 nucleotides match TRBD1. This CDR3 contains 16 residues. The junction had 13 bases not matched to a gene; V was cut back by 4 bases and J by 3 bases. Looked up from germline, CDR1 is GTSNPN and CDR2 is SVGIG (reference sequence). The CDR3 DNA reads as TGTGCCTGGACCCTTCAGACCCGGGACAGGGTCTACGAGCAGTACTTC. Its translation: CAWTLQTRDRVYEQYF.

The chain links TRBV27 to TRBJ1-2, with a possible D match to TRBD1 (6 bases). V was cut by 7 bases and J by 2 bases, with 14 bases left in between. Germline V gives CDR1 MNHEY, CDR2 SMNVEV (reference sequence). The CDR3 contains 14 residues. CDR3 sequence reads: CASKVLGANYGYTF. For the CDR3, the DNA is TGTGCCAGCAAGGTGCTGGGGGCGAACTATGGCTACACCTTC.